One TCR beta chain is described in this entry. Its antigen is not known. Primers: 60 Vbeta forward and 13 Jbeta reverse. Sequencing used immunoSEQ multiplex PCR; TCRdb keeps in-frame clones, though not all of them. This sample has approximately 110,000 clones, with 73% found just once. The entry originates in a study of cytomegalovirus exposure and HLA in healthy donors. Study-level points and caveats: TCR association rates varied by HLA locus in a later analysis, with DRB1 highest and HLA-C lowest. In a later analysis, several top co-occurrence clusters appeared linked to parvovirus B19, influenza, CMV and Epstein-Barr virus.

This CDR3 region has 14 residues. V dropped 4 bases and J dropped 12 bases, with 22 bases sitting between them. Germline V gives CDR1 KGHSH, CDR2 LQKENI. At collection, donors were nominally healthy, but unrecorded immune exposures were probable. This chain links TRBV18 with TRBJ2-7; TRBD1 is a possible D gene (6 bases). Material for sequencing was PBMCs. This receptor was identified in a woman aged 40 to 50 in good health and CMV-seronegative. Here the CDR3 DNA reads TGTGCCAGCTCACAGCGGACAGATTCGGAAGTATCGTACTTC. It yields the protein CASSQRTDSEVSYF.